This T cell receptor beta chain was found in a study of immune heterogeneity within non-small cell lung tumors. Study results and limitations: Recurrence of identical dominant CDR3 beta clonotypes was observed across tumor sites within a patient, alongside site-unique high-frequency clones.

Amplification of TCR beta CDR3 was performed by multiplex PCR with 32 V and 13 J primers. TCRdb recomputed calls from the multiplex PCR reads with MiXCR, one row per CDR3 protein. The repertoire has about 21,000 distinct CDR3 sequences, 25% to 30% of them found once; the top ten carry around 4%. This clonotype was seen a few times. Its antigen is as yet unknown. Trimming took off 0 bases at V and 6 bases at J, with 19 bases between the two ends. Germline V gives CDR1 SGDLS, CDR2 YYNGEE. The CDR3 consists of 17 residues. Bulk tumor genomic DNA was the template, and each sample received roughly 590 ng. Surgeons took several biopsies per primary tumor, spaced far apart, during surgery. Curative surgical treatment was performed in patients who had newly diagnosed, untreated non-small cell lung cancer.

The rearrangement uses TRBV9 and TRBJ2-1; possible D gene TRBD2, 6 bases. The sequence was obtained from a man aged 35 to 55 with non-small cell lung cancer. Material for sequencing was lung tumor tissue. The CDR3 bases are TGTGCCAGCAGCGTAGGAGGCGGGACGGTCTGGGGCAATGAGCAGTTCTTC. Translating gives CASSVGGGTVWGNEQFF.